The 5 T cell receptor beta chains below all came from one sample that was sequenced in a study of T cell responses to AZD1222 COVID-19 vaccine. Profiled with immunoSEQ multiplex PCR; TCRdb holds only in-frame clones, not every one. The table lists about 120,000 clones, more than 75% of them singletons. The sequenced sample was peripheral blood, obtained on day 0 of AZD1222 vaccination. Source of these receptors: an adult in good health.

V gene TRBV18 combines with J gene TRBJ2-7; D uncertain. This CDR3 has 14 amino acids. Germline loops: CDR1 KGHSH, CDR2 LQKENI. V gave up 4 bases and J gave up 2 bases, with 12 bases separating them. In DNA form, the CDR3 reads TGTGCCAGCTCACGTATGAGCGACACCTACGAGCAGTACTTC. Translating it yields CASSRMSDTYEQYF.

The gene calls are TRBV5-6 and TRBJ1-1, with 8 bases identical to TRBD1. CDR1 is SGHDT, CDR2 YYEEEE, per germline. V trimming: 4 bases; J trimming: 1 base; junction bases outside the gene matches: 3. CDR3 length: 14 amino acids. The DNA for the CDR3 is TGTGCCAGCAGCCTGGGACAGGCGAACACTGAAGCTTTCTTT. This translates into CASSLGQANTEAFF.

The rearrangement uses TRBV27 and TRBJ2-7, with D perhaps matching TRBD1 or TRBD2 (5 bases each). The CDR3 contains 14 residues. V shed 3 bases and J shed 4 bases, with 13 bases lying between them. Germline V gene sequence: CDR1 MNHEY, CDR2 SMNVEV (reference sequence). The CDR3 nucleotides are TGTGCCAGCAGTTTCTCCGGGACGCCTTACGAGCAGTACTTC. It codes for CASSFSGTPYEQYF.

The CDR3 DNA is TGTGCCAGCTCACCGACAGGGGGCGGAAACATTCAGTACTTC. It specifies CASSPTGGGNIQYF. The rearrangement uses TRBV18 and TRBJ2-4; 10 bases fit TRBD1. The V gene's germline CDR1 is KGHSH and CDR2 LQKENI. V lost 3 bases and J lost 6; bases outside the gene matches: 2. The CDR3 is made up of 14 amino acids.

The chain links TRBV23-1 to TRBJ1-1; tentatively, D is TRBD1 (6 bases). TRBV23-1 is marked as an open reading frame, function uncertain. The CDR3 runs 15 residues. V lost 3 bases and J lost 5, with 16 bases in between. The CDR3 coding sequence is TGCGCCAGCAGTCACCCACAGGGAGGGAGTACTGAAGCTTTCTTT. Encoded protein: CASSHPQGGSTEAFF.